The text below deals with one TCR beta chain. Germline CDR1 reads MNHNS; CDR2 reads SASEGT. CDR3 length: 18 amino acids. The trim removed 0 bases at V and 0 bases at J, leaving 7 bases unmatched. The data derive from a study of T cell changes during pregnancy in multiple sclerosis. Here immunoSEQ multiplex PCR was the method, and the copy in TCRdb shows in-frame clones only, minus some. Of roughly 38,000 clones listed, under 95% were seen once; the top ten hold under 0.75%. This TCR was sampled from a female donor in good health, enrolled as a control in a pregnancy study. The J gene is TRBJ1-4, the V gene TRBV6-1, with 7 bases matching TRBD1. The sample was CD4+ T cells from peripheral blood mononuclear cells, taken in the second trimester of pregnancy. CDR3 amino acids: CASSEARVTGSTNEKLFF. The CDR3, as DNA: TGTGCCAGCAGTGAAGCGCGTGTGACAGGGTCAACTAATGAAAAACTGTTTTTT.